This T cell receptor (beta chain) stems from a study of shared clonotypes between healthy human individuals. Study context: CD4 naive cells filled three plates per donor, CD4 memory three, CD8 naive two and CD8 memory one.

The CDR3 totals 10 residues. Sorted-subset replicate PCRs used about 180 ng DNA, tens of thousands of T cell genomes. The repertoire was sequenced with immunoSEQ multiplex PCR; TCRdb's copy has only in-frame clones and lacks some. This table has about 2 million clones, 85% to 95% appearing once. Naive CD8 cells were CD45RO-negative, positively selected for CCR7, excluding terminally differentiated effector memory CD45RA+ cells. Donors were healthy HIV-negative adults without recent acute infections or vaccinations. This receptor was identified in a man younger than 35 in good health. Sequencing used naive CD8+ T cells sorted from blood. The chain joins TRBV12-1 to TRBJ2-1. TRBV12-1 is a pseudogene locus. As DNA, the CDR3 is TGTGCCGTGGGGGGCCATGAGCAGTTCTTC. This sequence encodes CAVGGHEQFF.